This T cell receptor (beta chain) is from a study of technical replicates of blood from a handful of donors (dated by TCRdb to the late 2010s). Points on this clone: Its recognized antigen is unknown. No much larger clonotype is one base removed from it; base qualities were not supplied.

The CDR3 goes from the cysteine to the phenylalanine over 14 residues. Solely the CDR3 DNA is kept, with 42 bases framed from the first base. The V and J ends are trimmed by 1 base and 6 bases, leaving 10 bases between them. CDR1 and CDR2 are read off the germline V gene (reference sequence) as SGHNT and YYREEE. The protocol used for the library was the immunoSEQ multiplex PCR assay. TCRdb carries this immuneACCESS record with in-frame sequences only. Its versions omit some clonotypes, under half of them owing to an unresolved V gene in the studies checked, with the rest unexplained. The sample records fewer than 70,000 clones, roughly 84% of which are singletons. Roughly 5.2% of the sample belongs to the ten largest clones.

Recombination linked TRBV5-4 to TRBJ2-2; TRBD1 is a weak D gene call, 5 bases matching. This receptor was identified in a human donor in good health. Some clones in this sample may be carry-over from other donors' samples. The specimen sequenced was PBMCs. The sequence in DNA is TGTGCCAGCAGCTTGAGGGGAAAGGCCGGGGAGCTGTTTTTT. Translated, this gives CASSLRGKAGELFF.